Presented here are 23 T cell receptor beta chains from one specimen sequenced in a study of CXCR3-negative and CXCR3-positive naive CD8 T cells. Regarding the study as a whole: CXCR3-expressing naive cells carried TRB CDR3s more hydrophobic than those of CXCR3-negative naive cells.

No cognate antigen is known for these TCRs. The TRB libraries of cDNA were built by UMI-labeled 5' RACE. TCRdb reworked the 5' RACE reads into one entry per CDR3 protein, no DNA. The table lists over 95,000 distinct CDR3 sequences, with approximately 0.4% in the top ten. The sequenced material came from naive CXCR3+ CD8+ T cells from blood. Specified subset: CD45RO-CCR7+CD27+CD95- naive CD8+ T cells expressing CXCR3 (TNR3+). The receptor source for this set is a human donor in good health. Some clones in this sample may be carry-over from other donors' samples.

The chain recombines TRBV15 with TRBJ2-5; checking the TCRdb D call of TRBD1 is not possible without DNA. In germline, CDR1 is LNHNV, CDR2 YYDKDF (reference sequence). The CDR3 has 14 amino acids. CDR3 sequence reads: CATSRDGTEETQYF.

This chain joins TRBV4-1 and TRBJ2-1; TCRdb indicates TRBD1, and absent DNA this call remains unverified. This CDR3 spans 16 amino acids. Germline CDR1 and CDR2: MGHRA and YSYEKL. CDR3 amino acids: CASSHPGQGGGNEQFF.

The chain is built from TRBV20-1 and TRBJ2-1; the D call from TCRdb, TRBD1, cannot be confirmed without DNA. Germline V lookup: CDR1 DFQATT, CDR2 SNEGSKA (reference sequence). The CDR3 is 12 residues long. CDR3 sequence reads: CSPWAGNNEQFF.

The chain couples TRBV13 to TRBJ2-7. CDR1 and CDR2 (germline): PRHDT, FYEKMQ (reference sequence). The CDR3 is made up of 13 amino acids. CDR3 residues: CASSLERTTEQYF.

This rearrangement joins TRBV7-6 to TRBJ2-5. The CDR3 is made up of 13 amino acids. CDR1 is SGHVS and CDR2 is FNYEAQ in the germline V gene. This chain's CDR3 is CASSLEVFGPQYF.

The rearrangement uses TRBV29-1 and TRBJ2-7; TCRdb designates TRBD2, a call that cannot be tested without DNA. CDR1 is SQVTM and CDR2 is ANQGSEA in the germline V gene. The CDR3 is 13 residues long. The CDR3 loop reads CSVKYAGNYEQYF.

The rearrangement links TRBV7-9 to TRBJ1-2. CDR3 length: 15 residues. The germline gives CDR1 SEHNR, CDR2 FQNEAQ (reference sequence). CDR3 sequence: CASSFPPGPNYGYTF.

The rearrangement joins TRBV20-1 to TRBJ2-7; TCRdb's D gene call, TRBD1, goes unchecked for lack of DNA. Per the germline V gene, CDR1 is DFQATT and CDR2 is SNEGSKA (reference sequence). The CDR3 sequence is 15 residues long. CDR3 in amino acids: CSARDASGGYYEQYF.

The chain couples TRBV14 to TRBJ2-1; with no DNA, the TCRdb D assignment of TRBD1 cannot be verified. The CDR3 runs to 20 residues. The germline V gene encodes CDR1 SGHDN and CDR2 FVKESK. The CDR3 loop reads CASSHLGGQGNLGSLNEQFF.

The chain uses TRBV6-2 or TRBV6-3 and TRBJ2-1; TCRdb returns TRBD2, unconfirmable since there is no DNA. The CDR3 is 14 residues long. Germline V gene data show CDR1 as MNHEY and CDR2 as SVGEGT. The CDR3 region is CASRGLKLHNEQFF.

The CDR3 region is CASSDGTSLTGELFF. The rearrangement links TRBV7-8 to TRBJ2-2; no DNA is available, so the TRBD2 call from TCRdb remains unchecked. This CDR3 region has 15 residues. Germline loops: CDR1 SGHVS, CDR2 FQNEAQ.

This chain uses TRBV21-1 with TRBJ1-1. TRBV21-1 is assigned pseudogene status. The CDR3 is 14 residues long. The CDR3 spells CASTQASMNTEAFF.

This chain connects TRBV7-9 to TRBJ2-5; lacking DNA, the TRBD2 call made by TCRdb goes unchecked. Germline loops: CDR1 SEHNR, CDR2 FQNEAQ (reference sequence). This CDR3 has 16 amino acids. The CDR3 region is CASSLALAGIQETQYF.

J is TRBJ1-6 and V is TRBV28. This CDR3 comprises 13 residues. Looked up from germline, CDR1 is MDHEN and CDR2 is SYDVKM. The CDR3 reads CASSLAPHSPLHF.

This chain links TRBV27 with TRBJ2-1; checking the TCRdb D call of TRBD1 is not possible without DNA. Germline V gene data show CDR1 as MNHEY and CDR2 as SMNVEV (reference sequence). The length of the CDR3 is 15 residues. This CDR3 is CASSSGTGDYNEQFF.

The genes are TRBV29-1 and TRBJ2-3; TCRdb's D call of TRBD1 is untestable without DNA. This CDR3 is 16 amino acids long. CDR1 is SQVTM and CDR2 is ANQGSEA in the germline V gene. The CDR3 reads CSGITITGALTDTQYF.

The V call is TRBV4-3, the J call TRBJ2-1; lacking DNA, the TRBD2 call made by TCRdb goes unchecked. CDR1 is LGHNA, CDR2 YSLEER, per germline. The CDR3 is 15 residues long. CDR3 amino acids: CASSPSTGGLNEQFF.

The chain's CDR3 is CASSFTWNWEQYF. The chain recombines TRBV28 with TRBJ2-7. Looked up from germline, CDR1 is MDHEN and CDR2 is SYDVKM. The CDR3 spans 13 residues.

The CDR3 loop is CASSPWTEDYEQYF. The V call is TRBV4-1, the J call TRBJ2-7; no DNA is available, so the TRBD2 call from TCRdb remains unchecked. The CDR3 runs to 14 residues. CDR1 and CDR2 from the germline V gene are MGHRA and YSYEKL.

The J gene is TRBJ1-2, the V gene TRBV10-1; the D gene TCRdb calls, TRBD1, cannot be checked with no DNA. The CDR3 is 15 amino acids. Germline V lookup: CDR1 WNHNN, CDR2 SYGVQD (reference sequence). CDR3 loop: CASSARGPANYGYTF.

The J gene is TRBJ2-1, the V gene TRBV4-1. This CDR3 contains 13 residues. Germline CDR1 and CDR2: MGHRA and YSYEKL. CDR3 sequence: CASSQDRTDEQFF.

V gene TRBV19 combines with J gene TRBJ2-2. Germline CDR1 LNHDA, CDR2 SQIVND (reference sequence). The CDR3 length is 14 residues. CDR3 in amino acids: CASSILGYTGELFF.

The chain recombines TRBV19 with TRBJ1-1; checking the TCRdb D call of TRBD1 is not possible without DNA. The CDR3 length is 14 residues. Germline V CDR1 and CDR2: LNHDA, SQIVND (reference sequence). The CDR3 loop is CASSTTPLGTEAFF.